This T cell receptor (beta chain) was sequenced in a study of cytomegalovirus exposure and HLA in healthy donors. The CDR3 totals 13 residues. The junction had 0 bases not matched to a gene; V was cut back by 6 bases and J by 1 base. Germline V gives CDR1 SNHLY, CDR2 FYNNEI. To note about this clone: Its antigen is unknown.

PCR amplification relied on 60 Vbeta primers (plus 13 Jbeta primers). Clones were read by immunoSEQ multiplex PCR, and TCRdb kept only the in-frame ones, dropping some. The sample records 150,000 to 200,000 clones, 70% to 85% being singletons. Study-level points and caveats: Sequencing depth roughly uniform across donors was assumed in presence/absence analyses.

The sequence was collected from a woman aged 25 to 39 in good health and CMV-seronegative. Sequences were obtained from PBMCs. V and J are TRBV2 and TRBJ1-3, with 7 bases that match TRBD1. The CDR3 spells CASRQGSGNTIYF. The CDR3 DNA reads TGTGCCAGCAGACAGGGGTCTGGAAACACCATATATTTT.